This note documents a single T cell receptor beta chain sequence. This clone's antigen is unknown. The record has no base qualities; no much larger clone is one base away. Using the deep immunoSEQ assay, multiplex PCR amplified TCR CDR3 regions from genomic DNA. Genomic DNA extracted from each cell subset was distributed evenly over all wells of several immunoSEQ 96-well plates, and each plate served as one replicate. For sorted subsets, each replicate PCR was loaded with roughly 200 ng genomic DNA, equivalent to 32,000 or so T cell genomes. Purified libraries were quantified with a Qubit 3.0 fluorometer, sized on a Bioanalyzer 2100, and re-quantified with the KAPA Library Quantification kit. Each immunoSEQ 96-well plate was sequenced on its own single-read 150-cycle Illumina NextSeq 550 flow cell. Concerning the study's data processing: Because only junctional sequences without quality scores were contained in the immunoSEQ output, filtering matching that applied to full-length reads could not be performed. Sequences were annotated with PyIR, a Python wrapper for IgBLAST v1.9, using IMGT germline references to assign V/J genes and CDR3. Any read was removed if the V/J assignment was weak (E-value above 1e-6), the CDR3 was missing, or the read contained stop codons, out-of-frame junctions, or ambiguous translated residues. V3J clonotypes were defined by identical inferred V gene, J gene, and CDR3 amino acid sequence. The percentage overlap between two repertoires was calculated by dividing the number of shared unique clonotypes by the size of the smaller repertoire. Richness of each repertoire was evaluated using RTK rarefaction, the Chao1 estimator, and Recon v2.1 estimates of unobserved clonotypes. For all TCRbeta clonotypes obtained by the gDNA method from a handful of donors, generation probabilities were computed with OLGA. TCRdb carries this immuneACCESS record with in-frame sequences only. Its versions omit some clonotypes, under half of them owing to an unresolved V gene in the studies checked, with the rest unexplained. That table gives V, J and clone size, and the DNA gave D and trimming. The table for this sample lists about 2.4 million clones; more than 80% of them were counted only once. The ten top clones hold 0.14% of the sample.

This entry comes from a study of shared clonotypes between healthy human individuals (dated by TCRdb to 2020 to 2022). About the investigation overall: The cohort included a few men and a couple of women between 18 and 49 years of age. Per donor, three plates each were used for CD4 naive and CD4 memory, two for CD8 naive, and one for CD8 memory. To estimate repertoire size and how much clonotypes are shared between individuals, the study performed deep sequencing of blood TCR repertoires from a few healthy adults. To increase sequencing depth and limit assay-specific biases, different laboratories used diverse techniques to prepare libraries and sequence TCR repertoires. Each donor's leukapheresis produced roughly between about 0.85 and 10 billion PBMCs.

The donors were healthy, HIV-negative adults who had no recently reported acute infections or vaccinations. Every donor was a Caucasian adult residing in Nashville, Tennessee, USA. CD4+ T cells were enriched through magnetic negative selection, after which naive cells were positively selected on CD45RA and the remaining negative fraction served as the memory subset. Blood was obtained by leukapheresis, after which PBMCs were separated by Ficoll-Histopaque density gradient centrifugation and cryopreserved in liquid nitrogen vapor phase. Purity and quantity of every magnetically sorted T cell population were checked by analytical flow cytometry. Genomic DNA was isolated from every sorted fraction and measured by UV absorbance on a Nanodrop 2000c. What the study reported, not specific to this receptor: Naive subsets generally had larger estimated clonotype richness than memory subsets did. Compared with non-shared clonotypes, the clonotypes found in all four sorted-subset donors had higher generation probabilities. Rarefaction of sorted-subset datasets indicated incomplete sequencing despite the large sequencing depth. Sampling was restricted to blood, and TCR repertoires in tissue are likely to differ from TCR repertoires in blood. The genetic and exposure-history diversity represented was limited by the small number of donors. When a handful of donors were compared, the shared fraction of clonotypes was about 5% for naive CD4, 3% to 4% for naive CD8, 2% to 2.5% for memory CD4, and 0.4% for memory CD8. Pairwise subsampling indicated that sequencing depth was expected to affect the degree of clonotype sharing among donors.

Sequencing was carried out using naive CD4+ T cells sorted from blood. This sample's cell subset or site label indicates: CD45RA+ positively selected. The sequence was collected from a man between 18 and 29 years old in good health.

The bases are TGCGCCAGCAGTGGCGGGACAGGGGAATCACCCCTCCACTTT. Its coded protein is CASSGGTGESPLHF. The V and J segments used are TRBV10-2 and TRBJ1-6, and TRBD1 aligns with 10 junction nucleotides. For CDR1 and CDR2, the germline V gene lists WSHSY and SAAADI. From cysteine to phenylalanine, the CDR3 is 14 amino acids long. This entry keeps only the CDR3 DNA: 42 bases, framed from base 1. The germline V end is reduced by 4 bases and the J end by 10 bases; junction bases left unmatched: 4.